A selection of T cell receptor beta chains follows, all from one sample in a study of T cell repertoires in cytomegalovirus infection. TCRdb passed the reads through MiXCR, listing each CDR3 protein once. Here the sample spans about 440,000 distinct CDR3 sequences, roughly 31% being singletons. Sequenced sample: PBMCs. All receptors come from a human donor in good health (CMV status not recorded). Some clones in this sample may be carry-over from other donors' samples. CDR3s include the opening cysteine and the closing phenylalanine or tryptophan. A D gene is named only where the DNA matches it firmly. Some rows have no size entry. The others give once, few or many, or a class for an expanded clone.

D gene,clone size,J gene,V gene,CDR3 protein,CDR3 DNA
-,few,TRBJ2-5,TRBV15,CATSRTRQVDETQYF,TGTGCCACCAGCAGAACTCGACAGGTGGACGAGACCCAGTACTTC
TRBD1,-,TRBJ2-3,TRBV11-2,CASSLPGTGGHRTQYF,TGTGCCAGCAGCTTACCCGGGACAGGGGGACATAGGACGCAGTATTTT
TRBD1,few,TRBJ2-2,TRBV7-3,CASSSETGRTGELFF,TGTGCCAGCAGCTCGGAGACAGGGCGGACCGGGGAGCTGTTTTTT
-,few,TRBJ2-3,TRBV5-6,CASSYRVGVTDTQYF,TGTGCCAGCAGTTACAGGGTCGGCGTCACAGATACGCAGTATTTT
-,once,TRBJ2-7,TRBV5-6,CASSLGHLSSYEQYF,TGTGCCAGCAGCTTGGGACATCTAAGCTCCTACGAGCAGTACTTC
-,-,TRBJ1-2,TRBV12-3/TRBV12-4,CASSSYSWVLKDGYTF,TGTGCCAGCAGTTCTTACAGTTGGGTGTTGAAGGATGGCTACACCTTC
-,few,TRBJ2-7,TRBV6-1,CASSPRENHYEQYF,TGTGCCAGCAGTCCCCGGGAGAACCACTACGAGCAGTACTTC
-,-,TRBJ1-5,TRBV5-6,CASSLAGSPSNQPQHF,TGTGCCAGCAGCTTGGCCGGGAGTCCCAGCAATCAGCCCCAGCATTTT
-,few,TRBJ1-4,TRBV12-3/TRBV12-4,CASSLDGTNEKLFF,TGTGCCAGCAGTCTTGACGGAACTAATGAAAAACTGTTTTTT
-,few,TRBJ1-2,TRBV7-6,CASSLPGFRGYTF,TGTGCCAGCAGCTTACCAGGGTTTCGTGGCTACACCTTC
-,-,TRBJ1-4,TRBV15,CATTTGNRATNEKLFF,TGTGCCACCACGACCGGGAACAGGGCAACTAATGAAAAACTGTTTTTT
-,many,TRBJ1-2,TRBV7-2,CASSYIRQARGSGYTF,TGTGCCAGCAGTTACATAAGACAGGCCCGGGGGAGTGGCTACACCTTC
TRBD2,-,TRBJ2-3,TRBV4-3,CASSQDRLAGANTQYF,TGCGCCAGCAGCCAGGACCGACTAGCGGGGGCGAATACGCAGTATTTT
-,once,TRBJ2-3,TRBV5-5,CASSSSIRNTDTQYF,TGTGCCAGCAGCAGTAGTATTAGGAACACAGATACGCAGTATTTT
TRBD1,few,TRBJ2-3,TRBV10-2,CASSPPGQGNYF,TGCGCCAGCAGTCCGCCGGGACAGGGGAACTATTTT
-,-,TRBJ1-4,TRBV28,CASSTTGSTNEKLFF,TGTGCCAGCAGTACCACAGGGTCAACTAATGAAAAACTGTTTTTT
-,-,TRBJ1-5,TRBV7-9,CASSLGTTSNQPQHF,TGTGCCAGCAGCTTAGGGACAACCAGCAATCAGCCCCAGCATTTT
TRBD1,few,TRBJ2-5,TRBV6-5,CASRTGGFSQETQYF,TGTGCCAGCAGAACAGGGGGATTCTCCCAAGAGACCCAGTACTTC
-,many,TRBJ1-1,TRBV7-2,CASSPPVGRNTEAFF,TGTGCCAGCAGCCCGCCGGTGGGGCGTAACACTGAAGCTTTCTTT
TRBD1,-,TRBJ1-1,TRBV28,CASTLTGGRKWAFF,TGTGCCAGCACCTTAACAGGGGGACGAAAGTGGGCTTTCTTT
-,few,TRBJ1-6,TRBV18,CASSQDWASPLHF,TGTGCCAGCTCACAGGATTGGGCATCACCCCTCCACTTT
TRBD1,few,TRBJ1-1,TRBV6-5,CASRRDSYRTEAFF,TGTGCCAGCAGAAGGGACAGTTATCGAACTGAAGCTTTCTTT
TRBD2,-,TRBJ2-3,TRBV19,CASSIGLAGGRGTDTQYF,TGTGCCAGTAGTATAGGGCTAGCGGGGGGAAGAGGCACAGATACGCAGTATTTT
TRBD2,few,TRBJ2-2,TRBV20-1,CSANPAGVTGELFF,TGCAGTGCTAACCCAGCGGGGGTCACCGGGGAGCTGTTTTTT
TRBD2,few,TRBJ2-3,TRBV7-2,CASSLWSGEADTQYF,TGTGCCAGCAGCTTATGGAGCGGGGAGGCAGATACGCAGTATTTT
-,-,TRBJ2-3,TRBV4-1,CASSQDLGMGADTQYF,TGTGCCAGCAGCCAAGACCTAGGGATGGGGGCAGATACGCAGTATTTT
TRBD2,-,TRBJ2-1,TRBV4-3,CASSQEPGGAYNEQFF,TGCGCCAGCAGCCAAGAACCCGGGGGGGCCTACAATGAGCAGTTCTTC
TRBD2,-,TRBJ2-1,TRBV7-9,CASRPGLAGGWYNEQFF,TGTGCCAGCAGACCCGGACTAGCGGGGGGGTGGTACAATGAGCAGTTCTTC
-,-,TRBJ2-5,TRBV6-2/TRBV6-3,CASSYSIAQETQYF,TGTGCCAGCAGTTACTCGATCGCACAAGAGACCCAGTACTTC
TRBD1,-,TRBJ1-6,TRBV6-1,CASRTGYNSPLHF,TGTGCCAGCAGGACAGGGTATAATTCACCCCTCCACTTT
TRBD1,-,TRBJ2-2,TRBV6-5,CASSHDRGLAGELFF,TGTGCCAGCAGTCATGACAGGGGGCTGGCCGGGGAGCTGTTTTTT
-,few,TRBJ1-4,TRBV6-2/TRBV6-3,CASSYGGTANEKLFF,TGTGCCAGCAGTTACGGGGGTACGGCTAATGAAAAACTGTTTTTT
-,-,TRBJ1-1,TRBV7-1,CASSKASENTEAFF,TGTGCCAGCAGCAAAGCCTCCGAGAACACTGAAGCTTTCTTT
TRBD2,many,TRBJ2-3,TRBV12-3/TRBV12-4,CASSLRTSGAINTDTQYF,TGTGCCAGCAGTTTAAGAACTAGCGGGGCCATAAACACAGATACGCAGTATTTT
TRBD1,-,TRBJ1-2,TRBV7-8,CASSRGQSNYGYTF,TGTGCCAGCAGCCGGGGACAGTCTAACTATGGCTACACCTTC
TRBD1,-,TRBJ2-7,TRBV11-1,CASSFTGGDPRQYF,TGTGCCAGCAGCTTTACAGGGGGCGATCCACGGCAGTACTTC
TRBD1,-,TRBJ2-1,TRBV7-3,CASSSTGGVFGEQFF,TGTGCCAGCAGCTCGACAGGGGGAGTCTTTGGTGAGCAGTTCTTC
TRBD1,-,TRBJ1-1,TRBV7-9,CASSSTGESVWNTEAFF,TGTGCCAGCAGTTCGACAGGGGAGTCGGTTTGGAACACTGAAGCTTTCTTT
-,-,TRBJ2-5,TRBV7-4,CASSLTAGTGETQYF,TGTGCCAGCAGCTTGACGGCGGGGACGGGAGAGACCCAGTACTTC
TRBD1,-,TRBJ1-3,TRBV12-3/TRBV12-4,CASSRTGAAPSGNTIYF,TGTGCCAGCAGCCGGACAGGGGCTGCCCCCTCTGGAAACACCATATATTTT
-,few,TRBJ1-6,TRBV6-1,CASSQTGRGWSYNSPLHF,TGTGCCAGCAGTCAGACCGGGCGGGGGTGGTCCTATAATTCACCCCTCCACTTT
-,-,TRBJ1-1,TRBV30,CAWSGIGTHLNTEAFF,TGTGCCTGGAGTGGCATCGGGACCCACTTGAACACTGAAGCTTTCTTT